This T cell receptor beta chain originates from a study of blood T cell repertoires in COVID-19. The CDR3 consists of 15 residues. Looked up from germline, CDR1 is LNHDA and CDR2 is SQIVND (reference sequence). Germline trimming cut 0 bases from V and 5 bases from J; bases unmatched to any gene: 6. Profiled with immunoSEQ multiplex PCR; TCRdb holds only in-frame clones, not every one. There are 380,000 or so clones in the sample; around 89% occur only once, and 1.2% lies in the top ten. The receptor was derived from a man between 35 and 55 years old with acute or convalescent COVID-19. Sequencing was performed on peripheral blood. V is TRBV19 and J is TRBJ1-1; 7 nucleotides line up with TRBD1. DNA of the CDR3: TGTGCCAGTAGTATAGAATTCCAGGGGGGAACTGAAGCTTTCTTT. Translated: CASSIEFQGGTEAFF.